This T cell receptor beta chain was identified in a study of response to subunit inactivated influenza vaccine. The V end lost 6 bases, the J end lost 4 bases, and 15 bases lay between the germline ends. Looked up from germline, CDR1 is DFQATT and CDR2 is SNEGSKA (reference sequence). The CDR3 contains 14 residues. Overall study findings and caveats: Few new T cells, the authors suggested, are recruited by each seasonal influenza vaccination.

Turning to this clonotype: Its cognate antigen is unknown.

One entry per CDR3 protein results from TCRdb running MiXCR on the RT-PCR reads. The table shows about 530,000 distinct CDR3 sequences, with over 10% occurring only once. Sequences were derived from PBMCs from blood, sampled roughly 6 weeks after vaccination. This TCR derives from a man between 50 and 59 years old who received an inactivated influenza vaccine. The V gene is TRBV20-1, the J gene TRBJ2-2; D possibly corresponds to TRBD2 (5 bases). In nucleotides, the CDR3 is TGCAGTGCCCATAAAGCCAGCGGCACCGGGGAGCTGTTTTTT. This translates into CSAHKASGTGELFF.